A single sample gave rise to the 6 T cell receptor beta chains below, sequenced in a study of cytomegalovirus exposure and HLA in healthy donors. It was with 60 Vbeta and 13 Jbeta primers that the PCR ran. Here immunoSEQ multiplex PCR was the method, and the copy in TCRdb shows in-frame clones only, minus some. The sample includes fewer than 200,000 clones, about 82% of them seen just once. Sequences were obtained from PBMCs. The receptor set was obtained from a woman aged 18-29 years in good health and CMV-seronegative.

V and J are TRBV11-2 and TRBJ2-7, with D possibly being TRBD1 (6 bases). Germline lookup yields CDR1 SGHAT and CDR2 FQNNGV. This CDR3 contains 14 residues. V lost 4 bases to trimming and J lost 3 bases, with 13 bases between them. This chain's CDR3 is CASSSRTELYEQYF. CDR3 coding DNA: TGTGCCAGCAGCTCCAGGACAGAGCTCTACGAGCAGTACTTC. Full variable domain (missing parts from reference TRBV11-2 and TRBJ2-7): EAGVAQSPRYKIIEKRQSVAFWCNPISGHATLYWYQQILGQGPKLLIQFQNNGVVDDSQLPKDRFSAERLKGVDSTLKIQPAKLEDSAVYLCASSSRTELYEQYFGPGTRLTVT.

The sample holds one count of this clone. The CDR3 region is CASSHLWTAGNTIYF. The CDR3 DNA reads as TGCGCCAGCAGCCACTTGTGGACAGCTGGAAACACCATATATTTT. This chain connects TRBV4-3 to TRBJ1-3; D perhaps matches TRBD1 (6 bases). Germline V CDR1 and CDR2: LGHNA, YSLEER. The CDR3 totals 15 residues. Trimming removed 3 bases at V and 2 bases at J, with 11 bases between.

The chain combines TRBV15 with TRBJ2-7; 11 bases line up with TRBD2. The trim removed 6 bases at V and 7 bases at J, leaving 14 bases unmatched. The length of the CDR3 is 16 residues. The germline V gene encodes CDR1 LNHNV and CDR2 YYDKDF (reference sequence). CDR3 bases: TGTGCCACCAGAGTCTCGCTAGCGGGAGGAGCGGTTGAGCAGTACTTC. Translated: CATRVSLAGGAVEQYF.

This chain links TRBV28 with TRBJ1-5, with 10 bases aligning to TRBD1. The length of the CDR3 is 16 residues. Unmatched junction bases numbered 9, after V lost 3 bases and J lost 7 bases. Germline CDR1 MDHEN, CDR2 SYDVKM. In nucleotides, the CDR3 is TGTGCCAGCAGTTTGCCCGGGACAGGGGTGGGACAGCCCCAGCATTTT. This codes for CASSLPGTGVGQPQHF.

This clone occurred a few times. This rearrangement joins TRBV2 to TRBJ2-7; a weak D match, TRBD2 (7 bases). V was trimmed by 7 bases and J by 0 bases, leaving 25 bases between them. Germline V gives CDR1 SNHLY, CDR2 FYNNEI. This CDR3 has 18 amino acids. CDR3 DNA: TGTGCCAGCATTTGGGACTACTCCACAGAGGGGGGCTCCTACGAGCAGTACTTC. Encoded protein: CASIWDYSTEGGSYEQYF.

This chain connects TRBV7-9 to TRBJ2-1; 11 bases match TRBD2. V dropped 2 bases and J dropped 6; count of bases not matched to a gene: 3. The CDR3 is 15 amino acids. Germline CDR1 reads SEHNR; CDR2 reads FQNEAQ (reference sequence). In DNA, the CDR3 is TGTGCCAGCAGCTTAATTCTAGCGGGAGGCAATGAGCAGTTCTTC. Amino acids: CASSLILAGGNEQFF.